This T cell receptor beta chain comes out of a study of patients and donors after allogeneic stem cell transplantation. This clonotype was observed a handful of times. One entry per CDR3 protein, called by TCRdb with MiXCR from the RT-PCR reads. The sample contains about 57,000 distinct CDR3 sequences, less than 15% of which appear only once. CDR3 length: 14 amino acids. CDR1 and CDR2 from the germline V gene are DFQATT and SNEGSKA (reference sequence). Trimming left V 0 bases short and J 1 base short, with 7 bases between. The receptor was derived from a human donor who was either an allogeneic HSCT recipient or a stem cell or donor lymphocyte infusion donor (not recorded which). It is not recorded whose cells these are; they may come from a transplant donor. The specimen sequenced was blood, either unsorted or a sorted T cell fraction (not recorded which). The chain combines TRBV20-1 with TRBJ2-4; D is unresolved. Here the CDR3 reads CSAREEVAKNIQYF. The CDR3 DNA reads TGCAGTGCTAGAGAAGAGGTGGCCAAAAACATTCAGTACTTC.